Following are 22 T cell receptor beta chains from one sample sequenced in a study of CD8 T cells in ankylosing spondylitis. TCRdb reanalysed the 5' RACE reads using MiXCR and keeps one entry per CDR3 protein. In the table there are around 300,000 distinct CDR3 sequences, about 20% of which are singletons. Input material: blood, either unsorted or a sorted T cell fraction (not recorded which). The receptors were gathered from a female donor with ankylosing spondylitis or in good health (not recorded which).

This CDR3 is CASSPEATNQPQHF. The DNA of the CDR3 is TGTGCCAGCTCACCCGAGGCCACCAATCAGCCCCAGCATTTT. The rearrangement links TRBV18 to TRBJ1-5; D is unresolved. CDR1 and CDR2 from the germline V gene are KGHSH and LQKENI. V shed 3 bases and J shed 3 bases, with 9 bases lying between them. The CDR3 has 14 amino acids.

The chain is built from TRBV24-1 and TRBJ2-1; D unresolved. The V end was cut by 5 bases, the J end by 2 bases, with 9 bases between. Germline V gene sequence: CDR1 KGHDR, CDR2 SFDVKD. There are 14 residues in the CDR3. The CDR3 here is CATSADGTYNEQFF. Written as DNA, the CDR3 is TGTGCCACCAGTGCGGACGGAACCTACAATGAGCAGTTCTTC.

In this sample, this clonotype turned up a few times. The chain is built from TRBV4-3 and TRBJ2-1; 11 positions agree with TRBD2. The CDR3 extends over 17 amino acids. CDR1 is LGHNA, CDR2 YSLEER, per germline. J lost 4 bases, V lost 0 bases, and 5 bases had no gene match. The CDR3 protein is CASSQDPGTSGYNEQFF. CDR3 DNA: TGCGCCAGCAGCCAAGATCCCGGGACTAGCGGATACAATGAGCAGTTCTTC.

This clonotype appeared a single time. The CDR3 sequence: CSAITSGEEETQYF. As DNA, the CDR3 is TGCAGTGCTATAACTAGCGGGGAAGAGGAGACCCAGTACTTC. V gene TRBV20-1 combines with J gene TRBJ2-5, with 10 positions matching TRBD2. This CDR3 spans 14 amino acids. J was trimmed by 5 bases and V by 4 bases; bases with no gene match: 7. Germline CDR1 and CDR2: DFQATT and SNEGSKA (reference sequence).

The rearrangement links TRBV20-1 to TRBJ2-5, with D perhaps matching TRBD2 (6 bases). V was clipped by 6 bases and J by 2 bases, with 16 bases between them. Germline values: CDR1 DFQATT, CDR2 SNEGSKA (reference sequence). This CDR3 is 14 amino acids long. The CDR3 is CSACHLAQQETQYF. Here the CDR3 DNA reads TGCAGTGCATGCCATCTAGCGCAGCAAGAGACCCAGTACTTC.

The chain combines TRBV20-1 with TRBJ2-1, with D unclear. V gave up 4 bases and J gave up 3 bases, with 10 bases separating them. The CDR3 runs 13 residues. Germline values: CDR1 DFQATT, CDR2 SNEGSKA (reference sequence). CDR3 nucleotides: TGCAGTGCTAACAGCGCTCACTACAATGAGCAGTTCTTC. Its protein is CSANSAHYNEQFF.

This clonotype was seen only a few times. For the CDR3, the DNA is TGCGCCAGCAGCCCTGTCCCTTCAGCGGGAGACCACGAGCAGTACTTC. It translates to CASSPVPSAGDHEQYF. This chain uses TRBV5-1 with TRBJ2-7; TRBD2 aligns across 8 bases. In germline, CDR1 is SGHRS, CDR2 YFSETQ. This CDR3 has 16 residues. V was pared by 4 bases and J by 5 bases, with 14 bases of the junction left unmatched.

A few counts support this clonotype. The J gene is TRBJ2-7, the V gene TRBV10-2; 9 positions match TRBD2. The J segment lost 7 bases and the V segment lost 7 bases, leaving 8 bases of the junction unmatched. This CDR3 spans 13 amino acids. The germline V gene has CDR1 WSHSY and CDR2 SAAADI. CDR3 nucleotide sequence: TGCGCCAGCATGGCTAGCGGGATGAGAGAGCAGTACTTC. This gives the protein CASMASGMREQYF.

This clonotype has a count of ten or more. V and J are TRBV20-1 and TRBJ2-1; D unresolved. The CDR3 has 10 residues. CDR1 DFQATT and CDR2 SNEGSKA come from the germline V gene (reference sequence). V was cut by 1 base and J by 10 bases, with 5 bases left in between. CDR3 nucleotide sequence: TGCAGTGCTAGAGGCATAGAGCAGTTCTTC. It codes for CSARGIEQFF.

The V call is TRBV20-1, the J call TRBJ2-2, with D possibly being TRBD2 (5 bases). The germline gives CDR1 DFQATT, CDR2 SNEGSKA (reference sequence). Trimming cost V 4 bases and J 2 bases, with 11 bases left between them. The CDR3 runs 14 residues. The CDR3 loop reads CSAIREGNTGELFF. CDR3 nucleotide sequence: TGCAGTGCTATCCGAGAGGGCAACACCGGGGAGCTGTTTTTT.

This clonotype has a handful of counts. CDR3 loop: CASSLATGIYQPQHF. The CDR3 DNA is TGTGCCAGCAGCCTCGCGACAGGGATTTATCAGCCCCAGCATTTT. V usage is TRBV16 and J usage is TRBJ1-5; 7 bases are a match to TRBD1. This CDR3 comprises 15 residues. Germline assignment: CDR1 KGHSY and CDR2 FQNENV. J was trimmed by 5 bases and V by 4 bases; bases with no gene match: 8.

The rearrangement uses TRBV28 and TRBJ1-6; a possible D gene is TRBD1 (5 bases). Germline CDR1 and CDR2: MDHEN and SYDVKM. The CDR3 is made up of 15 amino acids. V was clipped by 8 bases and J by 9 bases, with 20 bases between them. Here the CDR3 DNA reads TGTGCCAGCTCCCCCCCCGCAGGGTTGGGTTCACCCCTCCACTTT. Translation: CASSPPAGLGSPLHF.

Concerning this clonotype itself: A read error is possible here, since a much larger clone lies one base away. This chain connects TRBV10-3 to TRBJ2-2; 7 nucleotides match TRBD1. The germline V gene has CDR1 ENHRY and CDR2 SYGVKD. This CDR3 is built from 17 residues. CDR3 protein: CAISSAPGQKNTGELSF. The CDR3 coding sequence is TGTGCCATCAGCAGCGCCCCGGGACAGAAGAACACCGGGGAGCTGTCTTTT.

The chain is built from TRBV29-1 and TRBJ2-5; 8 nucleotides agree with TRBD1. CDR3 length: 13 amino acids. Trimming took 3 bases from V and 1 from J; bases not matched to a gene: 1. Per germline, CDR1 SQVTM and CDR2 ANQGSEA. In DNA, the CDR3 is TGCAGCGTTGATACAGGGGGCCAAGAGACCCAGTACTTC. Amino acids: CSVDTGGQETQYF.

This clonotype was picked up a small number of times. The rearrangement joins TRBV6-2 or TRBV6-3 to TRBJ2-1, with TRBD2 matching 11 bases. Germline CDR1 is MNHEY and CDR2 is SVGEGT. V lost 7 bases, J lost 4 bases, and 6 bases stayed unmatched. The length of the CDR3 is 15 residues. The CDR3 coding sequence is TGTGCCAGCACCCAAGGGACTAGCGGATACAATGAGCAGTTCTTC. It codes for CASTQGTSGYNEQFF.

This clonotype came up a few times. The chain carries TRBV27 and TRBJ1-2; TRBD1 might be the D (5 bases). This CDR3 region has 13 residues. The germline CDR1 and CDR2 sequences are MNHEY and SMNVEV (reference sequence). Trimming removed 5 bases from V and 8 bases from J, with 15 bases in between. The CDR3 here is CASSPRVFSGYTF. The CDR3 nucleotides are TGTGCCAGCAGTCCCAGGGTTTTCAGCGGCTACACCTTC.

The chain couples TRBV2 to TRBJ2-7; D unclear. Trimming took 2 bases from V and 0 from J, leaving 11 bases between them. CDR3 length equals 15 residues. Germline CDR1 and CDR2: SNHLY and FYNNEI. In DNA form, the CDR3 reads TGTGCCAGCAGTGAACTCGGATCTAGCTCCTACGAGCAGTACTTC. Protein: CASSELGSSSYEQYF.

The V gene is TRBV12-3 or TRBV12-4, the J gene TRBJ2-1; D perhaps matches TRBD2 (6 bases). V lost 7 bases and J 7 bases, leaving 11 bases between the germline ends. CDR3 size: 12 residues. The CDR3 nucleotides read TGTGCCAGCACCCGGGACTCTAATGAGCAGTTCTTC. The encoded protein is CASTRDSNEQFF.

This clonotype has a count of ten or more. This rearrangement joins TRBV9 to TRBJ1-1; a possible D gene is TRBD1 (5 bases). In germline, CDR1 is SGDLS, CDR2 YYNGEE. This CDR3 is built from 12 residues. V shed 3 bases and J shed 4 bases, with 7 bases lying between them. The CDR3 spells CASSAGGTEAFF. CDR3 sequence (DNA): TGTGCCAGCAGCGCCGGGGGCACTGAAGCTTTCTTT.

This clonotype has more than one count but fewer than ten. The chain recombines TRBV27 with TRBJ2-1; 9 bases are shared with TRBD1. V was clipped by 4 bases and J by 2 bases; unmatched bases: 6. The CDR3 is 16 amino acids. Germline V gene data show CDR1 as MNHEY and CDR2 as SMNVEV (reference sequence). This chain's CDR3 is CASSSPTGGPYNEQFF. As DNA, the CDR3 is TGTGCCAGCAGTTCCCCCACAGGGGGCCCCTACAATGAGCAGTTCTTC.

The V call is TRBV12-3 or TRBV12-4, the J call TRBJ2-7, with 7 bases that match TRBD1. The CDR3 spans 12 residues. With V trimmed by 5 bases and J by 6 bases, 4 bases remained unmatched. CDR3 protein: CASSGDSSEQYF. The CDR3 DNA reads as TGTGCCAGCAGTGGGGACAGCTCCGAGCAGTACTTC.

This clonotype was observed a handful of times. The chain recombines TRBV7-2 with TRBJ1-1, with D perhaps TRBD1 (6 bases). The V end lost 6 bases, the J end lost 0 bases, and 11 bases lay between the germline ends. The CDR3 has 14 residues. The V gene's germline CDR1 is SGHTA and CDR2 FQGNSA. Here the CDR3 DNA reads TGTGCCAGCAGACCACAGGGCATGAACACTGAAGCTTTCTTT. Residues: CASRPQGMNTEAFF. Combining the CDR3 with reference TRBV7-2 and TRBJ1-1 gives the whole variable domain GAGVSQSPSNKVTEKGKDVELRCDPISGHTALYWYRQSLGQGLEFLIYFQGNSAPDKSGLPSDRFSAERTGGSVSTLTIQRTQQEDSAVYLCASRPQGMNTEAFFGQGTRLTVV.